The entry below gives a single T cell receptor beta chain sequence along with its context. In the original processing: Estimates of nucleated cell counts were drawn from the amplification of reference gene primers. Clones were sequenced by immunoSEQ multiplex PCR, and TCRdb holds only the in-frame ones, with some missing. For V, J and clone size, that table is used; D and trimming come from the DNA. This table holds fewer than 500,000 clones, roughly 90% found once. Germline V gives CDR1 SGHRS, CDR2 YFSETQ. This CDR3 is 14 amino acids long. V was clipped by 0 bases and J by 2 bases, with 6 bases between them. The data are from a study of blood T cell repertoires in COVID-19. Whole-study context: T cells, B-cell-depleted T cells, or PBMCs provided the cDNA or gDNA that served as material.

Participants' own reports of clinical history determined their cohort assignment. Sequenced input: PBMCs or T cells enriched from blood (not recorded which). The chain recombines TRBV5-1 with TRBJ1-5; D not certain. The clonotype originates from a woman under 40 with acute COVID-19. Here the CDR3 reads CASSLEAGNQPQHF. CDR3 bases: TGCGCCAGCAGCTTGGAGGCGGGCAATCAGCCCCAGCATTTT.